A single sample gave rise to the 23 T cell receptor beta chains below, sequenced in a study of T-cell memory formation after mild COVID-19. MiXCR, run by TCRdb on the 5' RACE reads, gives a single entry per CDR3 protein. The sample lists 35,000 to 40,000 distinct CDR3 sequences; 6.1% were seen once. Sequencing was carried out using PBMCs or a T cell subset sorted from them (not recorded which). Receptors originate from an adult who had mild COVID-19 (a few samples of this study predate the infection). Cell type and time point are not known.

This clonotype was recorded at least ten times. V usage is TRBV2 and J usage is TRBJ2-7; D might be TRBD2 (5 bases). CDR1 is SNHLY, CDR2 FYNNEI, per germline. Trimming took 6 bases from V and 3 from J, leaving 12 bases between them. This CDR3 region has 13 residues. This CDR3 is CASSSGSYYEQYF. The CDR3 region has the DNA TGTGCCAGCAGCTCGGGAAGCTACTACGAGCAGTACTTC.

This clonotype was counted ten times or more. The chain joins TRBV5-6 to TRBJ2-7, with 12 bases that match TRBD2. CDR1 and CDR2 from the germline V gene are SGHDT and YYEEEE. CDR3 size: 17 residues. V lost 4 bases and J lost 5; bases outside the gene matches: 13. The CDR3 nucleotides read TGTGCCAGCAGCGCCTTGACTAGCGGGAGCCAGCGGAACGAGCAGTACTTC. Translation gives CASSALTSGSQRNEQYF.

The sample holds many counts of this clonotype. The V gene is TRBV29-1, the J gene TRBJ1-2, with TRBD1 matching 7 bases. The length of the CDR3 is 17 residues. Germline V gives CDR1 SQVTM, CDR2 ANQGSEA. V lost 0 bases, J lost 4 bases, and 14 bases stayed unmatched. The CDR3 sequence is CSVEDRGQSLLRYGYTF. The CDR3 DNA reads as TGCAGCGTTGAAGATCGGGGACAGTCCCTACTGCGCTATGGCTACACCTTC.

This clonotype was observed a few times. The chain employs TRBV5-1 and TRBJ2-3, with 7 bases lining up with TRBD1. After removal of 4 bases from V and 7 bases from J, the junction contained 15 bases not matched to a gene. The length of the CDR3 is 16 residues. The V gene's germline CDR1 is SGHRS and CDR2 YFSETQ. CDR3: CASSVGDSQHSNTQYF. The CDR3 DNA sequence: TGCGCCAGCAGCGTTGGGGACAGCCAACATTCAAATACGCAGTATTTT. The whole variable domain, remainder taken from reference TRBV5-1 and TRBJ2-3, is KAGVTQTPRYLIKTRGQQVTLSCSPISGHRSVSWYQQTPGQGLQFLFEYFSETQRNKGNFPGRFSGRQFSNSRSEMNVSTLELGDSALYLCASSVGDSQHSNTQYFGPGTRLTVL.

V is TRBV4-1 and J is TRBJ1-4; no definite D call. The germline CDR1 and CDR2 sequences are MGHRA and YSYEKL. The CDR3 length is 13 residues. Trimming pared 0 bases from V and 14 bases from J, leaving 13 bases between. In DNA, the CDR3 is TGCGCCAGCAGCCAAGATTGGGCGGGGAAGCTGTTTTTT. Translation gives CASSQDWAGKLFF.

This clonotype is medium-sized by share. The rearrangement uses TRBV11-2 and TRBJ2-2; the D is unclear. V was cut by 5 bases and J by 1 base, with 11 bases left in between. Looked up from germline, CDR1 is SGHAT and CDR2 is FQNNGV. The CDR3 length is 15 residues. The CDR3, as DNA: TGTGCCAGCAGCCCATTGTTGGGGAACACCGGGGAGCTGTTTTTT. This encodes CASSPLLGNTGELFF.

There are a few counts of this clonotype. The V call is TRBV24-1, the J call TRBJ2-5, with 10 bases that match TRBD1. The CDR3 consists of 16 residues. V gave up 3 bases and J gave up 4 bases; unmatched junction bases: 7. From germline, CDR1 is KGHDR and CDR2 SFDVKD. CDR3 nucleotides: TGTGCCACCAGTGATCCGGGACAGGGGACAGGAGAGACCCAGTACTTC. Amino acid sequence: CATSDPGQGTGETQYF.

This clonotype was recorded a few times. This chain uses TRBV6-5 with TRBJ2-1; D is perhaps TRBD1 (6 bases). Trimming left V 6 bases short and J 0 bases short, with 18 bases between. This CDR3 contains 17 residues. Germline V lookup: CDR1 MNHEY, CDR2 SVGAGI. The CDR3 is CASSTLQGISSYNEQFF. CDR3 DNA: TGTGCCAGCAGCACCCTCCAGGGGATTAGCTCCTACAATGAGCAGTTCTTC.

There are many counts of this clonotype. The J gene is TRBJ2-6, the V gene TRBV6-6; D perhaps matches TRBD1 (6 bases). V was cut by 2 bases and J by 0 bases, with 14 bases left in between. The germline V gene has CDR1 MNHNY and CDR2 SVGAGI (reference sequence). The CDR3 loop spans 18 amino acids. The DNA for the CDR3 is TGTGCCAGCAGTTACACGGGCAGGGGCCTCTCTGGGGCCAACGTCCTGACTTTC. Its translation is CASSYTGRGLSGANVLTF.

This clonotype was counted many times. CDR3 sequence (DNA): TGTGCCACCAGTAGTAGAGGGGGGGCCAACAATGAGCAGTTCTTC. Protein: CATSSRGGANNEQFF. The gene calls are TRBV24-1 and TRBJ2-1; possible D gene TRBD2, 7 bases. The germline gives CDR1 KGHDR, CDR2 SFDVKD. CDR3 length: 15 amino acids. V shed 6 bases and J shed 5 bases, with 16 bases lying between them.

In its sample, this clonotype was seen a few times. The genes are TRBV20-1 and TRBJ1-4; a weak D match, TRBD1 (6 bases). Germline V CDR1 and CDR2: DFQATT, SNEGSKA (reference sequence). With 4 bases removed from V and 1 base from J, the gap between germline ends came to 10 bases. The CDR3 is 14 residues long. The CDR3 loop is CSATGGGTNEKLFF. In DNA, the CDR3 is TGCAGTGCTACGGGAGGGGGAACTAATGAAAAACTGTTTTTT.

The table lists this clonotype with many counts. J is TRBJ2-7 and V is TRBV20-1; 7 nucleotides agree with TRBD1. Germline V gene lookup returns CDR1 DFQATT and CDR2 SNEGSKA (reference sequence). This CDR3 is built from 15 residues. V dropped 4 bases and J dropped 3; count of bases not matched to a gene: 12. The CDR3 DNA reads TGCAGTGCTACGCCTAATGGCAGGGGGTTCTACGAGCAGTACTTC. Its translation: CSATPNGRGFYEQYF.

This clonotype occurred a few times. The genes are TRBV11-2 and TRBJ1-1; 8 bases agree with TRBD1. J was trimmed by 3 bases and V by 4 bases; bases with no gene match: 13. The CDR3 is made up of 17 amino acids. Germline V CDR1 and CDR2: SGHAT, FQNNGV. The CDR3 loop is CASSSYASRGLYTEAFF. CDR3 nucleotide sequence: TGTGCCAGCAGCTCATACGCCAGCAGGGGGCTCTACACTGAAGCTTTCTTT.

This CDR3 is CASSLGGPGELFF. The CDR3, as DNA: TGTGCCAGCAGTTTAGGGGGTCCCGGGGAGCTGTTTTTT. This rearrangement joins TRBV12-3 or TRBV12-4 to TRBJ2-2, with D uncertain. The CDR3 contains 13 residues. Trimming took off 1 base at V and 6 bases at J, with 6 bases between the two ends.

This chain connects TRBV5-6 to TRBJ2-7; D is possibly TRBD2 (5 bases). From germline, CDR1 is SGHDT and CDR2 YYEEEE. The V and J ends lost 4 bases and 5 bases respectively, with 16 bases between them. The CDR3 covers 14 residues. CDR3 region: CASSVGRVANEQYF. CDR3 coding DNA: TGTGCCAGCAGCGTCGGGCGGGTGGCTAACGAGCAGTACTTC.

V and J are TRBV7-8 and TRBJ1-2; possible D gene TRBD1, 6 bases. Germline CDR1 is SGHVS and CDR2 is FQNEAQ. The ends were cut back, 5 bases at V and 4 bases at J, with 14 bases in the middle. CDR3 length: 14 amino acids. The CDR3 sequence is CASSLRQAGYGYTF. In DNA, the CDR3 is TGTGCCAGCAGCCTAAGACAGGCTGGCTATGGCTACACCTTC.

The rearrangement joins TRBV11-1 to TRBJ2-5; 8 nucleotides align to TRBD1. Germline-derived CDR1 and CDR2 are SGHAT and FQDESV (reference sequence). The CDR3 is 16 amino acids. V lost 5 bases to trimming and J lost 6 bases; unmatched junction nucleotides: 14. CDR3 sequence: CASSAGVDRAWKTQYF. CDR3 nucleotides: TGTGCCAGCAGCGCCGGAGTGGACAGGGCTTGGAAGACCCAGTACTTC.

This clonotype was seen ten or more times. CDR3 residues: CASSFGGRGYTF. CDR3 in DNA: TGCGCCAGCAGCTTCGGGGGCCGTGGCTACACCTTC. The V and J genes are TRBV5-1 and TRBJ1-2; maybe TRBD1 (6 bases). From germline, CDR1 is SGHRS and CDR2 YFSETQ. Deletions cut 2 bases from V and 7 bases from J, with 9 bases between. This CDR3 is 12 amino acids long.

The V gene is TRBV19, the J gene TRBJ1-1; 7 bases line up with TRBD1. Trimming removed 4 bases from V and 1 base from J; junction bases left unmatched: 9. Germline lookup yields CDR1 LNHDA and CDR2 SQIVND (reference sequence). The CDR3 extends over 16 amino acids. The CDR3 DNA sequence: TGTGCCAGTAGTAGTACAGGGGCCCTACGGAACACTGAAGCTTTCTTT. Translating gives CASSSTGALRNTEAFF.

This clonotype was detected only a few times. The chain employs TRBV12-3 or TRBV12-4 and TRBJ2-7; 7 positions match TRBD2. The CDR3 is 13 residues long. Germline trimming cut 6 bases from V and 3 bases from J; bases unmatched to any gene: 5. This chain's CDR3 is CASRPGTNYEQYF. The CDR3 DNA reads as TGTGCCAGCAGACCCGGGACTAACTACGAGCAGTACTTC.

The chain carries TRBV20-1 and TRBJ1-2; D is possibly TRBD1 (5 bases). The CDR3 runs 11 residues. Between the trimmed V and J ends, which lost 3 bases and 5 bases, there was a span of 7 bases. CDR1 and CDR2 (germline): DFQATT, SNEGSKA (reference sequence). The CDR3 here is CSARAGYGYTF. In nucleotides, the CDR3 is TGCAGTGCTAGGGCAGGGTATGGCTACACCTTC.

This clonotype was recorded at least ten times. V gene TRBV7-2 combines with J gene TRBJ2-3; tentatively, D is TRBD2 (6 bases). V was shortened by 0 bases and J by 14 bases, with 15 bases between the two germline ends. The CDR3 totals 13 residues. Per the germline V gene, CDR1 is SGHTA and CDR2 is FQGNSA. The CDR3 sequence: CASSLATGGERYF. Here the CDR3 DNA reads TGTGCCAGCAGCTTAGCCACGGGCGGGGAACGGTATTTT.

The V gene is TRBV30, the J gene TRBJ2-1, with D maybe TRBD1 (5 bases). Trimming shortened V by 7 bases and J by 2 bases, and 12 bases separated the two germline ends. The CDR3 runs 13 residues. Per germline, CDR1 GTSNPN and CDR2 SVGIG (reference sequence). The CDR3 protein is CASRGPTYNEQFF. DNA of the CDR3: TGTGCCTCTAGGGGTCCAACCTACAATGAGCAGTTCTTC.